This TCR beta chain was sequenced for a study of TIL therapy for anti-PD-1-resistant metastatic lung cancer. Study in general: Median patient age was about 55, ranging about 38-80 years. A handful of tumors were EGFR-mutant and two were ALK-rearranged.

The libraries were made with immunoSEQ v3. Libraries were sequenced to 2 million to 2.5 million read pairs (survey) or roughly 5-6.5 million (deep). Sequencing used immunoSEQ multiplex PCR; TCRdb keeps in-frame clones, though not all of them. The sample has tens of thousands of clones; about 80% are singletons. The CDR3 runs to 12 residues. Trimming stripped 4 bases from V and 5 bases from J, with 9 bases between. Germline-derived CDR1 and CDR2 are MDHEN and SYDVKM. This sample's time point: pre-treatment sample, taken before nivolumab and TIL therapy. Patients were adults with stage 4 NSCLC. The clonotype comes from a woman aged 30-85 years with non-small cell lung cancer. V usage is TRBV28 and J usage is TRBJ2-7; no clear D gene. The input for sequencing was blood, taken at baseline. CDR3 in amino acids: CASSSAHHEQYF. The CDR3 nucleotides read TGTGCCAGCAGTTCTGCCCATCACGAGCAGTACTTC.